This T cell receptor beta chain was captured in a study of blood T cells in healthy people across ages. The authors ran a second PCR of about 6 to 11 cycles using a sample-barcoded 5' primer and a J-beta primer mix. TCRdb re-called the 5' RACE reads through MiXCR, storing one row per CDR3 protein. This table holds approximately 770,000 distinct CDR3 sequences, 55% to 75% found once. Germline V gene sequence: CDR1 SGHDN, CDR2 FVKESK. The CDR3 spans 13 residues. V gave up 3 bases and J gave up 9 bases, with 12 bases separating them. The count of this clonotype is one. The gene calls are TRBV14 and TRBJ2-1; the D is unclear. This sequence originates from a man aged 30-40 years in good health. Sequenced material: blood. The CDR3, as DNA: TGTGCCAGCAGCCACGTGTATTTGGCTGAGCAGTTCTTC. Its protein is CASSHVYLAEQFF. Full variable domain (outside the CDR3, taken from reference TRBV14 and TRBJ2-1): EAGVTQFPSHSVIEKGQTVTLRCDPISGHDNLYWYRRVMGKEIKFLLHFVKESKQDESGMPNNRFLAERTGGTYSTLKVQPAELEDSGVYFCASSHVYLAEQFFGPGTRLTVL.